The 16 T cell receptor beta chains presented below share a single source sample, sequenced in a study of T cell repertoires in aging, cancer and after chemotherapy. TRB rearrangements spanning V, D and J were amplified using mixed TRB-A/B primers. TCRdb itself ran the multiplex PCR reads through MiXCR, one entry per CDR3 protein. The data show roughly 5,000 distinct CDR3 sequences, roughly 51% seen once. The template was genomic DNA from peripheral blood, not RNA. The sequenced sample was blood. These receptors were collected from a human donor in good health.

In its sample, this clonotype was seen a few times. V gene TRBV11-1 combines with J gene TRBJ1-1, with D tentatively TRBD1 (5 bases). From germline, CDR1 is SGHAT and CDR2 FQDESV (reference sequence). The CDR3 runs to 15 residues. Trimming removed 3 bases at V and 0 bases at J, with 11 bases between. The CDR3 is CASSFDSPMNTEAFF. The CDR3 DNA sequence: TGTGCCAGCAGCTTCGACAGCCCCATGAACACTGAAGCTTTCTTT.

This clonotype was seen more than once but under ten times. The chain couples TRBV6-5 to TRBJ2-1; the D gene could be TRBD1 or TRBD2 (6 bases each). The CDR3 sequence is 13 residues long. Trimming removed 2 bases from V and 10 bases from J, with 12 bases in between. In germline, CDR1 is MNHEY, CDR2 SVGAGI. CDR3 sequence reads: CASSYRGALEQFF. CDR3 DNA sequence: TGTGCCAGCAGTTACAGGGGGGCACTCGAGCAGTTCTTC.

This clonotype was counted only a few times. The V call is TRBV12-3 or TRBV12-4, the J call TRBJ1-2; D not certain. This CDR3 comprises 13 residues. Trimming pared 6 bases from V and 8 bases from J, leaving 16 bases between. CDR3 sequence (DNA): TGTGCCAGCAGCGTAAGGTGGGATCCCGGCTACACCTTC. Translation: CASSVRWDPGYTF.

The V call is TRBV27, the J call TRBJ1-5; 8 positions agree with TRBD1. V gave up 4 bases and J gave up 7 bases; unmatched junction bases: 9. The CDR3 is 15 residues long. Germline V CDR1 and CDR2: MNHEY, SMNVEV (reference sequence). The CDR3 coding sequence is TGTGCCAGCAGTTATGACAGGGGAGCCGGGCAGCCCCAGCATTTT. Amino acid sequence: CASSYDRGAGQPQHF.

This clonotype occurred a few times. The J gene is TRBJ2-7, the V gene TRBV27, with 8 bases lining up with TRBD2. The CDR3 runs to 14 residues. V was clipped by 3 bases and J by 2 bases; unmatched bases: 3. Germline assignment: CDR1 MNHEY and CDR2 SMNVEV (reference sequence). Here the CDR3 reads CASSFSGATYEQYF. Here the CDR3 DNA reads TGTGCCAGCAGTTTTAGCGGGGCCACCTACGAGCAGTACTTC.

This rearrangement joins TRBV6-6 to TRBJ2-3; D may correspond to TRBD1 or TRBD2 (5 bases each). The germline V and J ends were trimmed by 8 bases and 5 bases, with 17 bases remaining between them. Germline V gives CDR1 MNHNY, CDR2 SVGAGI (reference sequence). This CDR3 is built from 14 residues. CDR3 amino acids: CASAPGPEEDTQYF. Here the CDR3 DNA reads TGTGCCAGCGCCCCGGGACCCGAGGAAGATACGCAGTATTTT.

V and J are TRBV6-5 and TRBJ2-1, with a weak D call TRBD2 (5 bases). This CDR3 spans 14 amino acids. The germline CDR1 and CDR2 sequences are MNHEY and SVGAGI. Trimming took off 0 bases at V and 9 bases at J, with 12 bases between the two ends. In nucleotides, the CDR3 is TGTGCCAGCAGTTACTCCACTAGGTTCTCTGAGCAGTTCTTC. This translates into CASSYSTRFSEQFF.

CDR3 amino acids: CASSSWTSGTYEQYF. The DNA for the CDR3 is TGTGCCAGCAGCTCCTGGACTAGCGGGACCTACGAGCAGTACTTC. This chain uses TRBV7-9 with TRBJ2-7, with 12 bases fitting TRBD2. The CDR3 is 15 amino acids. The junction had 3 bases not matched to a gene; V was cut back by 4 bases and J by 2 bases. Germline V gives CDR1 SEHNR, CDR2 FQNEAQ (reference sequence).

The chain links TRBV6-4 to TRBJ2-7; possibly TRBD1 or TRBD2 for D (5 bases each). The CDR3 length is 15 residues. Germline values: CDR1 MRHNA, CDR2 SNTAGT. Trimming cost V 6 bases and J 6 bases, with 21 bases left between them. CDR3 protein: CASSISGRTPLEQYF. In DNA form, the CDR3 reads TGTGCCAGCAGCATATCGGGACGGACCCCCCTCGAGCAGTACTTC.

The rearrangement uses TRBV7-6 and TRBJ1-3, with a weak D call TRBD1 (5 bases). V shed 1 base and J shed 4 bases, with 11 bases lying between them. Germline V gene sequence: CDR1 SGHVS, CDR2 FNYEAQ. The CDR3 runs 15 residues. The CDR3 loop reads CASSLGREGGNTIYF. The CDR3, as DNA: TGTGCCAGCAGCTTAGGCAGGGAAGGGGGAAACACCATATATTTT.

The J gene is TRBJ2-5, the V gene TRBV30, with TRBD1 matching over 8 bases. The ends lost 5 bases at V and 2 bases at J; junction bases unmatched: 10. CDR1 is GTSNPN and CDR2 is SVGIG in the germline V gene (reference sequence). The CDR3 spans 15 residues. The CDR3 nucleotides read TGTGCCTGGGCCTCCGGGACAGGACTTCAAGAGACCCAGTACTTC. It encodes CAWASGTGLQETQYF.

In the case of this clonotype: One end of the junction is discordant with germline, which a read error may explain. The genes are TRBV6-1 and TRBJ2-2, with D unclear. Germline-derived CDR1 and CDR2 are MNHNS and SASEGT. This CDR3 is 14 amino acids long. The DNA of the CDR3 is TGTGCCAGCAGTGAATATAGATCCACCGAGGAGCTGTTTTTT. Protein product: CASSEYRSTEELFF.

The chain joins TRBV6-1 to TRBJ1-6; weak D call: TRBD1 (5 bases). The germline V gene encodes CDR1 MNHNS and CDR2 SASEGT. The CDR3 sequence is 14 residues long. With 6 bases removed from V and 3 bases from J, the gap between germline ends came to 9 bases. CDR3: CASSQTDYNSPLHF. DNA of the CDR3: TGTGCCAGCAGCCAGACAGACTATAATTCACCCCTCCACTTT.

The rearrangement joins TRBV20-1 to TRBJ2-3; D may be TRBD2 (6 bases). This CDR3 is built from 15 residues. Per the germline V gene, CDR1 is DFQATT and CDR2 is SNEGSKA (reference sequence). Between the trimmed V and J ends, which lost 6 bases and 8 bases, there was a span of 24 bases. The CDR3 nucleotides are TGCAGTGCGAAGGCTACCTCGGGAGTATCTTTTACGCAGTATTTT. Translation gives CSAKATSGVSFTQYF.

This rearrangement joins TRBV27 to TRBJ2-5, with D maybe TRBD2 (5 bases). V was cut by 5 bases and J by 5 bases, with 15 bases left in between. CDR3 size: 14 residues. CDR1 and CDR2 (germline): MNHEY, SMNVEV (reference sequence). CDR3 DNA: TGTGCCAGCAGTCCGGGGAGATTCAGGGAGACCCAGTACTTC. It specifies CASSPGRFRETQYF.

This clonotype appeared a single time. Compared with germline, one end of the junction differs, possibly owing to a read error. The chain joins TRBV5-4 to TRBJ2-3, with no clear D. The germline V gene has CDR1 SGHNT and CDR2 YYREEE (reference sequence). The CDR3 spans 13 residues. DNA for the CDR3: TGTGCCAGAAGCTTGGACCACACAGATACGCAGTATTTT. Encoded protein: CARSLDHTDTQYF.